Detailed here is one T cell receptor beta chain. Its target is unknown. This CDR3 is 16 amino acids long. Germline CDR1 is MNHNY and CDR2 is SVGAGI (reference sequence). V was pared by 2 bases and J by 11 bases, with 25 bases between. The use of a sample-barcoded 5' primer and a J-beta primer mix characterized a second PCR of roughly 7 to 11 cycles. Sequencing yielded, for each sample, at least 3 million paired-end reads carrying CDR3. MiXCR, applied by TCRdb to the 5' RACE reads, yields one record per CDR3 protein. There are roughly 1.9 million distinct CDR3 sequences in the sample; about two fifths occur only once, and more than 20% lies in the top ten. This specimen belongs to a study of blood T cells in healthy people across ages. The people who gave samples were healthy Caucasians from Russia, aged roughly 6 to 95. Study results and caveats: Long-lived and aged donors differed, with more naive CD4+ cells and higher diversity in the long-lived. Shifts in expanded clonotypes may have been confounded by donor CMV status, which was unknown.

The sample was blood. This receptor was taken from a human donor in good health. The rearrangement links TRBV6-6 to TRBJ2-7; D may be TRBD2 (5 bases). CDR3 loop: CASSYEGLAQGLIKYF. CDR3 in DNA: TGTGCCAGCAGTTACGAGGGTTTGGCGCAAGGCTTGATTAAGTACTTC.